This TCR beta chain was obtained from a study of Ad26.COV2.S vaccination and SARS-CoV-2 variants. The data were produced by immunoSEQ multiplex PCR, yet TCRdb's version contains in-frame clones alone and is incomplete. Of about 350,000 clones listed, about 91% are singletons. CDR3 length equals 14 residues. Per germline, CDR1 SGHTA and CDR2 FQGTGA. V lost 1 base, J lost 6 bases, and 6 bases stayed unmatched. This sample comprised peripheral blood, obtained after recovery from COVID-19. V and J are TRBV7-3 and TRBJ2-7, with 7 bases lining up with TRBD1. This clonotype originated in a human donor who had recovered from COVID-19. The DNA for the CDR3 is TGTGCCAGCAGCTTAATGGCAGGGGGTTTCGAGCAGTACTTC. Amino acid sequence: CASSLMAGGFEQYF.